This paragraph reports one TCR beta chain. It lacks a known antigen. Per-base qualities were not stored, and no clone one base away is much larger. V and J lose 6 bases and 12 bases, and a span of 20 bases separates them. CDR1 is given as LNHDA and CDR2 as SQIVND, both from the germline V gene (reference sequence). From cysteine to phenylalanine, the CDR3 is 13 amino acids long. This entry keeps only the CDR3 DNA: 39 bases, framed from base 1. For repertoire sequencing, TCR beta CDR3 regions were amplified from RNA transcripts. The first round was an RT-PCR using HTBI primers with the Qiagen OneStep RT-PCR kit, and this first round was followed by a second-round multiplex PCR, then size selection and purification. Libraries were sequenced paired-end with 100 bp reads on an Illumina HiSeq2000. As for the authors' bioinformatics: SOAPnuke was used to process the reads, throwing out any read that had adapters, had uncalled bases, had a mean Phred below 15, or lacked an exact constant-primer or identifier match. High-quality paired reads were merged with COPE v1.2.5. Each unique nucleotide sequence was defined as a clonotype, and clonotypes were aligned to IMGT TRB V, D and J references with MiTCR v1.1. Analysis was restricted to V-J combinations with a frequency above 0.0001, which covered 98% to 99.2% of repertoires. For each V-J combination, a TCR clonal expansion and chaos score was defined as the ratio of F50 clonal expansion to chaos observed in the TCRdist matrix. Welch's t-statistics and random forest were used to reduce the features to 13 V-J combinations, which were then used as input to a naive Bayes classifier. Thyroid-blood repertoire similarity was quantified with the Morisita-Horn index. TCRdb redid the processing of the public reads, applying fastp at Q25 and MiXCR, and retained in-frame beta chains. Records with the same CDR3 protein are collapsed into one entry carrying the most frequent genes and DNA. TCRdb, not the original authors, processed these V and J calls. This sample has 400,000 to 450,000 distinct CDR3 sequences in its table, and roughly 21% of those were observed once. The ten largest clonotypes hold around 3% of the sample.

The data were obtained in a study of Graves' ophthalmopathy and Graves' hyperthyroidism (dated by TCRdb to the late 2010s). Broadly, across the study: Peripheral blood was collected before any treatment was given, at the time of initial diagnosis. The study used signatures of the TCR beta repertoire to tell Graves' ophthalmopathy apart from Graves' hyperthyroidism and to predict which patients would progress to ophthalmopathy. In total, over 130 blood samples were TCR-sequenced: some 40 ophthalmopathy, under 85 hyperthyroidism and about 17 hyperthyroidism-to-ophthalmopathy patients. To explore V-J signatures that distinguish ophthalmopathy from hyperthyroidism, a discovery set of 95 to 100 patients was enrolled, made up of about 40 with ophthalmopathy and fewer than 60 with stable hyperthyroidism. The independent validation cohort included roughly 19 hyperthyroidism patients plus 17 patients who later progressed from hyperthyroidism to ophthalmopathy. In over 5 hyperthyroidism patients, the T-cell repertoire of thyroid tissue was compared with the T-cell repertoire of blood. Following sample collection, hyperthyroidism patients were given methimazole at a starting dose of 30 mg daily, and ophthalmopathy patients were given high-dose intravenous methylprednisolone. The 95 to 100 discovery patients were divided at random into training and test sets in a 7:3 ratio.

Stable hyperthyroidism was defined as no progression to ophthalmopathy within 18 months of follow-up. Patients with hyperthyroidism were aged 18 to 65 years, had been newly diagnosed, and had a disease duration of less than 2 months. Anyone with other autoimmune diseases, uncontrolled infections, pregnancy or lactation was excluded from the study. Clinical symptoms, serum thyroxine, TRAb, thyroid ultrasound and orbital computed tomography were used for diagnosis. Ficoll-Paque density gradient centrifugation was used to isolate PBMCs from 9.5 to 10 ml of fresh peripheral blood. Total RNA was extracted with Trizol reagent and quality-checked on an Agilent 2100 Bioanalyzer. The study at large found these results: Sample size was not statistically predetermined, and group allocation was not concealed from the investigators. In cross-validation, the 13-signature model distinguished ophthalmopathy from stable hyperthyroidism with about 90% sensitivity and nearly 82% specificity, and in the test set the corresponding values were approximately 80% and 68%. Most expanded thyroid clonotypes with frequency above 0.001 were also detected in blood, suggesting blood repertoires may reflect the thyroid immune response. In validation, the model predicted ophthalmopathy progression with 55% to 71% sensitivity and less than 80% specificity; some twelve predicted patients were CT-confirmed with GO in a median of about 6.2 months.

Rearrangement joined TRBV19 to TRBJ1-1, with TRBD1 tentatively as D gene (6 bases match). The receptor comes from a woman under 30 with stable Graves' hyperthyroidism. Donor details come from another sample of the same person, matched by shared clones. Sequenced input: peripheral blood. The CDR3 reads CASRPQGAGGSFF. DNA sequence: TGTGCCAGTAGACCACAGGGTGCCGGGGGGTCTTTCTTT.